This T cell receptor (beta chain) was observed in a study of a mutant IDH1 vaccine in newly diagnosed glioma. As for the study in general: Males made up roughly 60% and females about 40% of treated patients, whose mean age was 40.4 years. Earlier therapy was either radiotherapy, temozolomide, or both, and most got both.

Overall study findings and caveats: Vaccine-induced responses were seen in roughly 93% of patients, spanning several MHC alleles.

Sequenced by immunoSEQ multiplex PCR; TCRdb stores in-frame clones only, minus some. The repertoire holds some 60,000 clones, with 80% to 95% as singletons. Documented time point: baseline, week 1 (first vaccination visit). Specified treatment: pre-vaccination baseline after standard-of-care therapy. Note on this clone: Its specificity is unknown.

Germline V gene data show CDR1 as SEHNR and CDR2 as FQNEAQ (reference sequence). This CDR3 comprises 14 residues. With 5 bases removed from V and 8 bases from J, the gap between germline ends came to 15 bases. The V call is TRBV7-9, the J call TRBJ1-4; D might be TRBD1 (5 bases). This receptor was taken from a man between 45 and 60 years old with glioma. Sequenced material: PBMCs, taken from a glioma patient treated with radiotherapy, temozolomide or both. The CDR3: CASSPQGRGEKLFF. The CDR3 nucleotides are TGTGCCAGCAGCCCCCAGGGCAGAGGAGAAAAACTGTTTTTT.